The 10 T cell receptor beta chains below were found in one sample sequenced in a study of CD8+CD57+ T cells in acquired aplastic anemia. CDR3 and TCR beta VDJ profiling relied on genomic DNA as the template. TCRdb ran MiXCR on the reads and lists one entry per CDR3 protein. The sample contains 120,000 or so distinct CDR3 sequences, under 65% of which appear only once. The patients chosen for sequencing had shown expansion of CD8+CD57+ cells (detected by flow cytometry). The sequencing input was sorted CD4+, CD8+, or CD8+CD57+ T cells (not recorded which) from PBMCs. These receptors were obtained from a human donor with aplastic anemia.

V is TRBV10-2 and J is TRBJ1-1, with no clear D. The CDR3 covers 14 residues. The germline V gene encodes CDR1 WSHSY and CDR2 SAAADI. Trimming stripped 2 bases from V and 0 bases from J, with 7 bases between. CDR3: CASSEPGMNTEAFF. In nucleotides, the CDR3 is TGCGCCAGCAGTGAGCCTGGGATGAACACTGAAGCTTTCTTT.

This clonotype was recorded a few times. V is TRBV2 and J is TRBJ2-5; 7 positions match TRBD1. Trimming removed 6 bases from V and 4 bases from J; junction bases left unmatched: 11. Per germline, CDR1 SNHLY and CDR2 FYNNEI. This CDR3 is built from 15 residues. CDR3 amino acids: CASSRPDRAGETQYF. As DNA, the CDR3 is TGTGCCAGCAGCCGACCTGACAGGGCAGGAGAGACCCAGTACTTC.

The rearrangement joins TRBV11-2 to TRBJ2-1, with 7 bases that match TRBD1. The CDR3 consists of 18 residues. V was pared by 1 base and J by 0 bases, with 9 bases of the junction left unmatched. Germline V gene lookup returns CDR1 SGHAT and CDR2 FQNNGV. The CDR3 region has the DNA TGTGCCAGCAGCTTAGGAGCGACCGCAGGGGGCTCCTACAATGAGCAGTTCTTC. Encoded protein: CASSLGATAGGSYNEQFF.

This clonotype was detected only a few times. V usage is TRBV15 and J usage is TRBJ2-7, with TRBD2 as a possible D gene (5 bases). There are 14 residues in the CDR3. The V gene's germline CDR1 is LNHNV and CDR2 YYDKDF (reference sequence). The germline V and J ends were trimmed by 0 bases and 4 bases, with 10 bases remaining between them. The CDR3 DNA sequence: TGTGCCACCAGCAGAGATCTGGGGAGTTACGAGCAGTACTTC. Its protein is CATSRDLGSYEQYF.

The sample holds many counts of this clonotype. The V gene is TRBV27, the J gene TRBJ2-7; no reliable D call. The length of the CDR3 is 13 residues. V was pared by 2 bases and J by 1 base, with 6 bases between. Germline V CDR1 and CDR2: MNHEY, SMNVEV (reference sequence). The CDR3 nucleotides are TGTGCCAGCAGTTTAACGGAGTCCTACGAGCAGTACTTC. This codes for CASSLTESYEQYF.

The gene calls are TRBV6-1 and TRBJ1-1; weak D call: TRBD1 (6 bases). The germline V and J ends were trimmed by 6 bases and 3 bases, with 11 bases remaining between them. The germline V gene encodes CDR1 MNHNS and CDR2 SASEGT. The CDR3 contains 13 residues. The DNA of the CDR3 is TGTGCCAGCAGGAGGACAGAGTACACTGAAGCTTTCTTT. Its translation: CASRRTEYTEAFF.

This chain uses TRBV9 with TRBJ1-4, with no clear D. The CDR3 contains 14 residues. In germline, CDR1 is SGDLS, CDR2 YYNGEE. V lost 4 bases and J 6 bases, leaving 13 bases between the germline ends. The CDR3 sequence: CASSPGPSYEKLFF. The CDR3, as DNA: TGTGCCAGCAGCCCCGGGCCTTCGTATGAAAAACTGTTTTTT.

The table lists this clonotype with a count of one. The V gene is TRBV7-9, the J gene TRBJ2-7, with D possibly matching TRBD1 (6 bases). Germline loops: CDR1 SEHNR, CDR2 FQNEAQ (reference sequence). The CDR3 is made up of 15 amino acids. Between the trimmed V and J ends, which lost 7 bases and 0 bases, there was a span of 16 bases. The CDR3 reads CASNRVGAPSYEQYF. Here the CDR3 DNA reads TGTGCCAGCAACCGCGTGGGGGCCCCCTCCTACGAGCAGTACTTC.

This clonotype was detected only once. This rearrangement joins TRBV29-1 to TRBJ2-6; D ambiguous. Germline V gives CDR1 SQVTM, CDR2 ANQGSEA. V shed 8 bases and J shed 1 base, with 6 bases lying between them. This CDR3 contains 12 residues. The CDR3 coding sequence is TGCAGCCCCAAATCTGGGGCCAACGTCCTGACTTTC. Translation gives CSPKSGANVLTF.

This clonotype was found many times. This CDR3 reads CASSPTATGEETQYF. The CDR3 DNA sequence: TGTGCCAGCAGCCCTACCGCAACAGGCGAAGAGACCCAGTACTTC. The chain has TRBV13 and TRBJ2-5; tentatively, D is TRBD1 (5 bases). In germline, CDR1 is PRHDT, CDR2 FYEKMQ (reference sequence). Between the trimmed V and J ends, which lost 5 bases and 3 bases, there was a span of 16 bases. The CDR3 runs 15 residues.